One sample yielded the 3 T cell receptor beta chains listed below, sequenced in a study of response to subunit inactivated influenza vaccine. Each CDR3 protein is one row after TCRdb ran MiXCR on the RT-PCR reads. Of 400,000 to 550,000 distinct CDR3 sequences listed, approximately 24% are singletons. This material consisted of CD4+ T cells sorted from PBMCs, taken around 5 days after vaccination. Source of these receptors: a man aged 45 to 65 who received an inactivated influenza vaccine.

CDR3 in DNA: TGTGCCAGCAGCTCCACCCGGGGAGGTTGGGAGACCCAGTACTTC. Amino acids: CASSSTRGGWETQYF. The chain carries TRBV4-2 and TRBJ2-5, with TRBD2 as a possible D gene (6 bases). With 5 bases removed from V and 5 bases from J, the gap between germline ends came to 18 bases. The CDR3 has 15 residues. Germline loops: CDR1 LGHNA, CDR2 YNFKEQ.

This clonotype was found a few times. This chain connects TRBV5-4 to TRBJ2-7, with 9 bases lining up with TRBD1. Losses at the gene ends were 4 bases for V and 5 bases for J; bases not matched to a gene: 7. The CDR3 consists of 14 residues. CDR1 and CDR2 (germline): SGHNT, YYREEE (reference sequence). Here the CDR3 reads CASSQDRGWNEQYF. The CDR3 DNA reads TGTGCCAGCAGCCAAGACAGGGGGTGGAACGAGCAGTACTTC.

V gene TRBV7-9 combines with J gene TRBJ1-4; 7 positions agree with TRBD1. This CDR3 region has 14 residues. V shed 3 bases, J shed 7 bases, and the junction held 5 bases outside the gene matches. Germline V gives CDR1 SEHNR, CDR2 FQNEAQ (reference sequence). CDR3: CASSLKGASEKLFF. In DNA, the CDR3 is TGTGCCAGCAGCTTGAAGGGGGCGAGTGAAAAACTGTTTTTT.